This passage covers 9 T cell receptor beta chains from one sample sequenced in a study of T-cell reconstitution after alpha-beta-depleted transplantation in children. Unique molecular identifiers were incorporated when the TCRbeta library was constructed. In TCRdb, the PCR reads were re-called with MiXCR into one record per CDR3 protein. This table has 440,000 or so distinct CDR3 sequences, 43% appearing once. Sequenced material: PBMCs, taken before TCRalphabeta/CD19-depleted stem cell transplant. These receptors originate from a girl aged 2 to 10 with aplastic anemia, due to receive a stem cell transplant.

The chain has TRBV7-9 and TRBJ2-5; 10 nucleotides align to TRBD2. Germline lookup yields CDR1 SEHNR and CDR2 FQNEAQ (reference sequence). The length of the CDR3 is 18 residues. The J segment lost 4 bases and the V segment lost 8 bases, leaving 19 bases of the junction unmatched. CDR3 sequence (DNA): TGTGCCAGCGGCCCGGGGCCTAGCGGGAGTTCTTTCGGAGAGACCCAGTACTTC. It encodes CASGPGPSGSSFGETQYF. Combining the CDR3 with reference TRBV7-9 and TRBJ2-5 gives the whole variable domain DTGVSQNPRHKITKRGQNVTFRCDPISEHNRLYWYRQTLGQGPEFLTYFQNEAQLEKSRLLSDRFSAERPKGSFSTLEIQRTEQGDSAMYLCASGPGPSGSSFGETQYFGPGTRLLVL.

This clonotype was picked up a small number of times. The rearrangement joins TRBV7-2 to TRBJ2-5; TRBD1 matches at 8 bases. V gave up 5 bases and J gave up 5 bases; unmatched junction bases: 10. The CDR3 covers 15 residues. The germline gives CDR1 SGHTA, CDR2 FQGNSA. CDR3 DNA: TGTGCCAGCAGCCCTCGACAGGGGTGGGCGGAGACCCAGTACTTC. This sequence encodes CASSPRQGWAETQYF.

J is TRBJ2-4 and V is TRBV6-8; D might be TRBD1 (6 bases). V lost 8 bases to trimming and J lost 8 bases, with 10 bases between them. This CDR3 has 11 residues. CDR1 MNHGY and CDR2 SAAAGT come from the germline V gene. The CDR3 region is CASPGADIQYF. The CDR3 DNA is TGTGCCAGCCCAGGGGCAGACATTCAGTACTTC.

The chain couples TRBV4-3 to TRBJ1-1; D is perhaps TRBD1 (5 bases). The germline gives CDR1 LGHNA, CDR2 YSLEER. V gave up 0 bases and J gave up 11 bases, with 10 bases separating them. CDR3 length: 12 amino acids. CDR3 sequence (DNA): TGCGCCAGCAGCCAAGATAAGCGGGGGGCTTTCTTT. It translates to CASSQDKRGAFF.

This clonotype has more than one count but fewer than ten. This rearrangement joins TRBV20-1 to TRBJ1-1, with TRBD1 matching over 8 bases. V lost 6 bases and J lost 0; bases outside the gene matches: 6. Germline V gives CDR1 DFQATT, CDR2 SNEGSKA (reference sequence). The CDR3 spans 14 residues. The CDR3 loop is CSALQGGMNTEAFF. The CDR3, as DNA: TGCAGTGCCCTACAGGGGGGCATGAACACTGAAGCTTTCTTT.

This chain links TRBV28 with TRBJ1-6; D gene unclear. This CDR3 region has 12 residues. Trimming pared 8 bases from V and 9 bases from J, leaving 11 bases between. The V gene's germline CDR1 is MDHEN and CDR2 SYDVKM. The CDR3 DNA reads as TGTGCCAGCGAAAAGTATGGTTCACCCCTCCACTTT. Its translation: CASEKYGSPLHF.

This clonotype was detected many times. V is TRBV4-1 and J is TRBJ2-3; 7 bases are a match to TRBD2. The V segment lost 1 base and the J segment 5 bases; nucleotides outside the gene matches: 6. The CDR3 runs to 15 residues. Germline-derived CDR1 and CDR2 are MGHRA and YSYEKL. The CDR3 DNA follows: TGCGCCAGCAGCCAAGGATGGGGGGGAAGAGATACGCAGTATTTT. Translation gives CASSQGWGGRDTQYF.

The genes are TRBV7-9 and TRBJ1-4; D might be TRBD1 (6 bases). The CDR3 sequence is 15 residues long. The V end lost 1 base, the J end lost 7 bases, and 13 bases lay between the germline ends. Looked up from germline, CDR1 is SEHNR and CDR2 is FQNEAQ (reference sequence). The chain's CDR3 is CASSLVGRGGEKLFF. The CDR3, as DNA: TGTGCCAGCAGCTTAGTTGGCAGGGGAGGTGAAAAACTGTTTTTT.

The CDR3 coding sequence is TGCAGTGCTAGAGATCTGGCTAGCGGGTACGAGCAGTACTTC. Its protein product is CSARDLASGYEQYF. The chain couples TRBV20-1 to TRBJ2-7; 8 nucleotides agree with TRBD2. Germline V gene sequence: CDR1 DFQATT, CDR2 SNEGSKA (reference sequence). The CDR3 has 14 residues. Unmatched junction bases numbered 5, after V lost 0 bases and J lost 4 bases.